The text below deals with one T cell receptor (beta chain). This entry is derived from a study of OX40 agonist ivuxolimab in advanced cancers. Clones were sequenced by immunoSEQ multiplex PCR, and TCRdb holds only the in-frame ones, with some missing. The sample carries tens of thousands of clones, 80% recorded once. J gave up 6 bases and V 10 bases, and 20 bases lay outside the gene matches. The CDR3 loop spans 17 amino acids. CDR1 is LNHDA and CDR2 is SQIVND in the germline V gene (reference sequence). The chain uses TRBV19 and TRBJ2-1, with 8 bases that match TRBD2. This sample comprised CD4+ or CD8+ T cells sorted from blood, obtained in a trial of the OX40 agonist ivuxolimab. The source is an adult with an advanced solid tumor such as melanoma, head and neck, liver or kidney cancer. The CDR3 DNA sequence: TGTGCCACTACGCCGGGGGCGGGAGCGGGGGCATTCAATGAGCAGTTCTTC. This codes for CATTPGAGAGAFNEQFF.